These 9 T cell receptor beta chains originate from one sample sequenced in a study of shared clonotypes between healthy human individuals. Clones were sequenced by immunoSEQ multiplex PCR, and TCRdb holds only the in-frame ones, with some missing. The sample records about 2.3 million clones, over 90% being singletons. The sequenced material came from naive CD4+ T cells from PBMCs. Subset noted: CD45RA+ positively selected. The receptors here all came from a man in his late teens or twenties in good health. Some clones in this sample may be carry-over from other donors' samples.

Details on this clone: Other DNA sequences within the sample encode an identical CDR3. The chain carries TRBV30 and TRBJ1-1; 8 bases line up with TRBD1. CDR1 and CDR2 (germline): GTSNPN, SVGIG (reference sequence). The V segment lost 4 bases and the J segment 5 bases; nucleotides outside the gene matches: 3. The CDR3 covers 12 residues. The CDR3 nucleotides read TGTGCCTGGACTACAGGGGGAACTGAAGCTTTCTTT. Residues: CAWTTGGTEAFF.

V gene TRBV11-3 combines with J gene TRBJ2-3, with 8 bases that match TRBD2. Trimming took 4 bases from V and 5 from J; bases not matched to a gene: 5. Germline CDR1 reads SGHNT; CDR2 reads YENEEA. The CDR3 is 14 residues long. In nucleotides, the CDR3 is TGTGCCAGCAGCTCCAGGACTAGCCAAGATACGCAGTATTTT. It yields the protein CASSSRTSQDTQYF. Combining the CDR3 with reference TRBV11-3 and TRBJ2-3 gives the whole variable domain EAGVVQSPRYKIIEKKQPVAFWCNPISGHNTLYWYLQNLGQGPELLIRYENEEAVDDSQLPKDRFSAERLKGVDSTLKIQPAELGDSAVYLCASSSRTSQDTQYFGPGTRLTVL.

CDR3 protein: CASSDPGRGYEQYF. In DNA, the CDR3 is TGTGCCAGCAGCGATCCTGGGAGGGGCTACGAGCAGTACTTC. V is TRBV9 and J is TRBJ2-7; 7 bases fit TRBD2. V was clipped by 3 bases and J by 3 bases; unmatched bases: 6. The germline gives CDR1 SGDLS, CDR2 YYNGEE. The CDR3 length is 14 residues.

The gene calls are TRBV5-1 and TRBJ2-3; maybe TRBD2 (6 bases). The CDR3 runs 15 residues. Looked up from germline, CDR1 is SGHRS and CDR2 is YFSETQ. The V gene lost 0 bases and the J gene lost 2 bases, with 10 bases spanning the gap. The DNA for the CDR3 is TGCGCCAGCAGCTTGGTGGCGGGGTACACAGATACGCAGTATTTT. It yields the protein CASSLVAGYTDTQYF.

The chain has TRBV11-3 and TRBJ2-3; 16 bases agree with TRBD2. The CDR3 has 18 amino acids. The ends lost 3 bases at V and 0 bases at J; junction bases unmatched: 3. The germline CDR1 and CDR2 sequences are SGHNT and YENEEA. The CDR3 DNA sequence: TGTGCCAGCAGCTTGGGACTAGCGGGAGGGTACAGCACAGATACGCAGTATTTT. It encodes CASSLGLAGGYSTDTQYF.

This rearrangement joins TRBV4-2 to TRBJ2-2; D possibly corresponds to TRBD2 (5 bases). The V gene lost 5 bases and the J gene lost 3 bases, with 22 bases spanning the gap. Germline CDR1 and CDR2: LGHNA and YNFKEQ. The CDR3 runs 18 residues. The CDR3 region has the DNA TGTGCCAGCAGCAACCACCCGGACTTCCCCTTGCACACCGGGGAGCTGTTTTTT. Translating gives CASSNHPDFPLHTGELFF.

The gene calls are TRBV5-1 and TRBJ1-4, with TRBD1 identical over 8 bases. The CDR3 consists of 14 residues. Germline loops: CDR1 SGHRS, CDR2 YFSETQ. V was pared by 3 bases and J by 7 bases, with 5 bases of the junction left unmatched. Here the CDR3 reads CASSWGQESEKLFF. The CDR3 nucleotides read TGCGCCAGCAGCTGGGGACAGGAAAGTGAAAAACTGTTTTTT.

V gene TRBV6-5 combines with J gene TRBJ2-1; 9 bases agree with TRBD1. V lost 2 bases, J lost 15 bases, and 8 bases stayed unmatched. The CDR3 runs to 13 residues. CDR1 is MNHEY, CDR2 SVGAGI, per germline. The CDR3 sequence: CASSYRTGALRFF. The CDR3 coding sequence is TGTGCCAGCAGTTACCGGACAGGGGCGCTACGGTTCTTC.

This chain links TRBV18 with TRBJ2-1; 11 positions agree with TRBD1. Looked up from germline, CDR1 is KGHSH and CDR2 is LQKENI. J gave up 4 bases and V 2 bases, and 4 bases lay outside the gene matches. This CDR3 is 16 amino acids long. The CDR3 protein is CASSPGTGGAYNEQFF. The CDR3 DNA is TGTGCCAGCTCACCAGGGACAGGGGGTGCATACAATGAGCAGTTCTTC.